The rows below give T cell receptor beta chains drawn from one sample of a study of Graves' ophthalmopathy and Graves' hyperthyroidism. TCRdb processed the multiplex PCR reads anew with MiXCR; each CDR3 protein has one entry. The sample holds around 1,000,000 distinct CDR3 sequences, about 36% seen once. The source material was peripheral blood or thyroid tissue (not recorded which). All receptors come from an adult man with Graves' hyperthyroidism. Both conserved end residues are part of each CDR3. The D gene is left open where the match is weak. Clone size is not always given. Where it is, it says once, few, many or a class for expanded clones.

CDR3aa: CASSPRGGVTEEQYF
CDR3nt: TGTGCCAGCAGCCCTAGAGGGGGGGTAACGGAGGAGCAGTACTTC
d_gene: NA
v_gene: TRBV9
abundance: many
j_gene: TRBJ2-7

CDR3aa: CASSRTSGRGTGELFF
CDR3nt: TGTGCCAGCAGCCGTACTAGCGGGAGAGGCACCGGGGAGCTGTTTTTT
d_gene: TRBD2
v_gene: TRBV7-9
abundance: many
j_gene: TRBJ2-2

CDR3aa: CASSLAYRQTASSYNSPLHF
CDR3nt: TGTGCCAGCAGCTTAGCGTATCGTCAGACGGCCAGCTCCTATAATTCACCCCTCCACTTT
d_gene: NA
v_gene: TRBV7-2
abundance: many
j_gene: TRBJ1-6

CDR3aa: CASSSPDRVFYGYTF
CDR3nt: TGTGCCAGCAGTTCCCCGGACAGGGTATTCTATGGCTACACCTTC
d_gene: TRBD1
v_gene: TRBV10-2
abundance: few
j_gene: TRBJ1-2

CDR3aa: CASREREGRHEQYF
CDR3nt: TGTGCCAGCAGGGAAAGGGAGGGCCGACACGAGCAGTACTTC
d_gene: TRBD2
v_gene: TRBV6-5
abundance: many
j_gene: TRBJ2-7

CDR3aa: CATSEQKGYGETQYF
CDR3nt: TGTGCCACCAGCGAACAAAAGGGCTATGGCGAGACCCAGTACTTC
d_gene: NA
v_gene: TRBV15
abundance: NA
j_gene: TRBJ2-5

CDR3aa: CASSQELTGGEGEKLFF
CDR3nt: TGCGCCAGCAGCCAAGAGCTCACAGGGGGCGAGGGAGAAAAACTGTTTTTT
d_gene: TRBD1
v_gene: TRBV4-3
abundance: NA
j_gene: TRBJ1-4

CDR3aa: CASSQDLRQDPTEAFF
CDR3nt: TGTGCCAGCAGCCAAGATCTTCGGCAGGACCCCACTGAAGCTTTCTTT
d_gene: NA
v_gene: TRBV3-1
abundance: NA
j_gene: TRBJ1-1

CDR3aa: CASGTHSNQPQHF
CDR3nt: TGTGCCAGTGGGACACATAGCAATCAGCCCCAGCATTTT
d_gene: NA
v_gene: TRBV19
abundance: many
j_gene: TRBJ1-5

CDR3aa: CASSEARTGIQETQYF
CDR3nt: TGTGCCAGCAGTGAAGCACGGACAGGAATCCAAGAGACCCAGTACTTC
d_gene: TRBD1
v_gene: TRBV2
abundance: many
j_gene: TRBJ2-5

CDR3aa: CASSLTGAGQDSPLHF
CDR3nt: TGTGCCAGTAGCCTCACAGGGGCGGGGCAGGATTCACCCCTCCACTTT
d_gene: TRBD1
v_gene: TRBV19
abundance: NA
j_gene: TRBJ1-6

CDR3aa: CASSLVSRDSPLHF
CDR3nt: TGTGCCAGCAGTTTAGTTTCCAGGGATTCACCCCTCCACTTT
d_gene: NA
v_gene: TRBV12-3/TRBV12-4
abundance: NA
j_gene: TRBJ1-6

CDR3aa: CASSLFRHEQYF
CDR3nt: TGTGCCAGCAGCTTGTTCCGGCACGAGCAGTACTTC
d_gene: NA
v_gene: TRBV5-1
abundance: NA
j_gene: TRBJ2-7

CDR3aa: CSAKPRDRVPYEQYF
CDR3nt: TGCAGTGCTAAACCCCGAGACAGGGTTCCCTACGAGCAGTACTTC
d_gene: TRBD1
v_gene: TRBV20-1
abundance: NA
j_gene: TRBJ2-7

CDR3aa: CASSQSQGGSYEQYF
CDR3nt: TGTGCCAGCAGCCAATCACAAGGCGGGAGCTACGAGCAGTACTTC
d_gene: TRBD2
v_gene: TRBV4-2
abundance: few
j_gene: TRBJ2-7

CDR3aa: CASSLISGGKTQYF
CDR3nt: TGTGCCAGCAGCCTCATCTCCGGGGGGAAGACCCAGTACTTC
d_gene: TRBD2
v_gene: TRBV3-1
abundance: NA
j_gene: TRBJ2-5

CDR3aa: CSVRTSGSAGELFF
CDR3nt: TGCAGCGTTCGGACTAGCGGGAGCGCCGGGGAGCTGTTTTTT
d_gene: TRBD2
v_gene: TRBV29-1
abundance: NA
j_gene: TRBJ2-2

CDR3aa: CASSQEQAGGQGVGEQYF
CDR3nt: TGCGCCAGCAGCCAAGAACAAGCGGGAGGGCAGGGGGTTGGAGAGCAGTACTTC
d_gene: TRBD2
v_gene: TRBV5-4
abundance: NA
j_gene: TRBJ2-7

CDR3aa: CATSRVASEAFF
CDR3nt: TGTGCCACCAGCAGAGTTGCCTCTGAAGCTTTCTTT
d_gene: NA
v_gene: TRBV15
abundance: many
j_gene: TRBJ1-1

CDR3aa: CASSIVGEHETQYF
CDR3nt: TGTGCCAGCAGCATAGTTGGAGAACACGAGACCCAGTACTTC
d_gene: NA
v_gene: TRBV7-9
abundance: many
j_gene: TRBJ2-5

CDR3aa: CATSRQGAGELFF
CDR3nt: TGTGCCACCAGTCGACAGGGGGCCGGGGAGCTGTTTTTT
d_gene: TRBD1
v_gene: TRBV24-1
abundance: NA
j_gene: TRBJ2-2

CDR3aa: CASSLGVREQYF
CDR3nt: TGTGCCAGCAGCTTGGGGGTTCGAGAGCAGTACTTC
d_gene: NA
v_gene: TRBV7-9
abundance: many
j_gene: TRBJ2-7

CDR3aa: CATSTNRGMTASYEQYF
CDR3nt: TGTGCCACCAGCACCAACCGTGGGATGACCGCCTCCTACGAGCAGTACTTC
d_gene: NA
v_gene: TRBV15
abundance: many
j_gene: TRBJ2-7

CDR3aa: CASREGGPQAFF
CDR3nt: TGTGCCAGCAGAGAGGGGGGGCCCCAAGCTTTCTTT
d_gene: NA
v_gene: TRBV25-1
abundance: NA
j_gene: TRBJ1-1

CDR3aa: CSVEGEGDNVLTF
CDR3nt: TGCAGCGTTGAGGGGGAAGGGGACAACGTCCTGACTTTC
d_gene: NA
v_gene: TRBV29-1
abundance: NA
j_gene: TRBJ2-6

CDR3aa: CARLDRGRETQYF
CDR3nt: TGTGCCAGACTAGACAGGGGTAGGGAGACCCAGTACTTC
d_gene: TRBD1
v_gene: TRBV5-5
abundance: once
j_gene: TRBJ2-5

CDR3aa: CASRSGDPNEKLFF
CDR3nt: TGTGCCAGCAGGTCGGGTGACCCTAATGAAAAACTGTTTTTT
d_gene: NA
v_gene: TRBV7-6
abundance: NA
j_gene: TRBJ1-4

CDR3aa: CATRGDSRGYTF
CDR3nt: TGTGCCACCAGGGGGGACAGTCGCGGCTACACCTTC
d_gene: TRBD1
v_gene: TRBV24-1
abundance: many
j_gene: TRBJ1-2

CDR3aa: CASSPPSPLNTEASF
CDR3nt: TGTGCCAGCAGCCCACCCTCCCCCCTAAACACTGAAGCTTCCTTT
d_gene: NA
v_gene: TRBV9
abundance: NA
j_gene: TRBJ1-1

CDR3aa: CASNRGDAAFF
CDR3nt: TGTGCCAGCAACAGGGGTGACGCAGCTTTCTTT
d_gene: TRBD1
v_gene: TRBV7-9
abundance: NA
j_gene: TRBJ1-1

CDR3aa: CASSLARADYGYTF
CDR3nt: TGTGCCAGCAGTTTAGCCAGGGCCGACTATGGCTACACCTTC
d_gene: NA
v_gene: TRBV7-9
abundance: NA
j_gene: TRBJ1-2

CDR3aa: CASSRGQGEGNSPLHF
CDR3nt: TGTGCCAGCAGCCGTGGACAGGGAGAAGGAAATTCACCCCTCCACTTT
d_gene: TRBD1
v_gene: TRBV9
abundance: many
j_gene: TRBJ1-6

CDR3aa: CASRVRGWGYEQYF
CDR3nt: TGTGCCAGCAGAGTTCGGGGGTGGGGCTACGAGCAGTACTTC
d_gene: NA
v_gene: TRBV27
abundance: NA
j_gene: TRBJ2-7

CDR3aa: CASSRSSGIGETQYF
CDR3nt: TGTGCCAGCAGCCGTTCTAGCGGGATTGGAGAGACCCAGTACTTC
d_gene: TRBD2
v_gene: TRBV4-2
abundance: many
j_gene: TRBJ2-5

CDR3aa: CATSRDGTSVTETQYF
CDR3nt: TGTGCCACCAGCAGAGACGGGACTAGCGTAACAGAGACCCAGTACTTC
d_gene: TRBD2
v_gene: TRBV15
abundance: NA
j_gene: TRBJ2-5

CDR3aa: CAWSAPGQRVNGYTF
CDR3nt: TGTGCCTGGAGTGCCCCGGGACAGCGCGTGAATGGCTACACCTTC
d_gene: TRBD1
v_gene: TRBV30
abundance: NA
j_gene: TRBJ1-2

CDR3aa: CASSDPGANYGYTF
CDR3nt: TGTGCCAGCAGTGATCCAGGGGCTAACTATGGCTACACCTTC
d_gene: NA
v_gene: TRBV6-1
abundance: many
j_gene: TRBJ1-2

CDR3aa: CASSLGAGGGYGYTF
CDR3nt: TGTGCCAGCAGCTTAGGGGCTGGGGGCGGCTATGGCTACACCTTC
d_gene: NA
v_gene: TRBV7-2
abundance: many
j_gene: TRBJ1-2

CDR3aa: CASVWGRSGNTIYF
CDR3nt: TGTGCCAGCGTCTGGGGGCGCTCTGGAAACACCATATATTTT
d_gene: NA
v_gene: TRBV7-2
abundance: many
j_gene: TRBJ1-3

CDR3aa: CSVEDEGWEQYF
CDR3nt: TGCAGCGTTGAAGATGAGGGATGGGAGCAGTACTTC
d_gene: NA
v_gene: TRBV29-1
abundance: NA
j_gene: TRBJ2-7

CDR3aa: CASSRNTPQGNTEAFF
CDR3nt: TGTGCCAGCAGCCGCAATACCCCGCAGGGAAACACTGAAGCTTTCTTT
d_gene: NA
v_gene: TRBV3-1
abundance: NA
j_gene: TRBJ1-1

CDR3aa: CATSPGTGGQETQYF
CDR3nt: TGTGCCACCAGCCCCGGGACAGGGGGCCAAGAGACCCAGTACTTC
d_gene: TRBD1
v_gene: TRBV15
abundance: NA
j_gene: TRBJ2-5

CDR3aa: CASSLWTGNYGYTF
CDR3nt: TGTGCCAGTAGTCTCTGGACAGGGAACTATGGCTACACCTTC
d_gene: TRBD1
v_gene: TRBV19
abundance: NA
j_gene: TRBJ1-2

CDR3aa: CASNSGRVYEQYF
CDR3nt: TGTGCCAGCAATAGCGGGAGGGTCTACGAGCAGTACTTC
d_gene: TRBD2
v_gene: TRBV9
abundance: NA
j_gene: TRBJ2-7

CDR3aa: CASSLGATSDYEQYF
CDR3nt: TGTGCCAGCAGCTTAGGAGCGACTAGCGACTACGAGCAGTACTTC
d_gene: TRBD2
v_gene: TRBV7-9
abundance: NA
j_gene: TRBJ2-7

CDR3aa: CASSLVRGPQETQYF
CDR3nt: TGTGCCAGCAGCTTAGTACGGGGCCCCCAAGAGACCCAGTACTTC
d_gene: NA
v_gene: TRBV7-3
abundance: few
j_gene: TRBJ2-5

CDR3aa: CSASPPQETQYF
CDR3nt: TGCAGTGCTAGTCCCCCACAAGAGACCCAGTACTTC
d_gene: NA
v_gene: TRBV20-1
abundance: many
j_gene: TRBJ2-5

CDR3aa: CASGPTGEPYEQYF
CDR3nt: TGTGCCAGCGGCCCTACCGGGGAACCCTACGAGCAGTACTTC
d_gene: NA
v_gene: TRBV7-9
abundance: NA
j_gene: TRBJ2-7

CDR3aa: CAWSAGRGVTYKQYF
CDR3nt: TGTGCCTGGAGTGCAGGACGGGGCGTAACCTACAAGCAGTACTTC
d_gene: NA
v_gene: TRBV30
abundance: NA
j_gene: TRBJ2-7

CDR3aa: CASSLAAAAEETQYF
CDR3nt: TGTGCCAGCAGCTTGGCCGCGGCAGCCGAAGAGACCCAGTACTTC
d_gene: NA
v_gene: TRBV5-4
abundance: NA
j_gene: TRBJ2-5